This record looks at one T cell receptor (beta chain) sequence and its context. What it binds is unknown. The record originates from a study of T cell responses to AZD1222 COVID-19 vaccine. Overall study results and limits: CD4 TCRs linked to vaccination spanned spike, dominating at 160-218 and 743-854. The donors showed a predominance of white British ancestry and of females, with possible underestimation of clonal diversity.

Trimming pared 4 bases from V and 8 bases from J, leaving 9 bases between. The CDR3 totals 11 residues. Germline CDR1 SQVTM, CDR2 ANQGSEA. Clones were read by immunoSEQ multiplex PCR, and TCRdb kept only the in-frame ones, dropping some. The data hold around 160,000 clones, with around nine tenths observed a single time. The chain couples TRBV29-1 to TRBJ2-4; D is uncertain. The sequence came from an adult in good health. The sequencing used peripheral blood, collected on day 0 of AZD1222 vaccination. Here the CDR3 DNA reads TGCAGCGTTGTTTGGGGTGACATTCAGTACTTC. It specifies CSVVWGDIQYF.